Listed below are T cell receptor beta chains from one sample, sequenced in a study of blood T cell repertoires in COVID-19. Method: immunoSEQ multiplex PCR; TCRdb's copy keeps in-frame clones and lacks some. The table has around 250,000 clones, approximately 89% seen once. The sample taken for sequencing was PBMCs or T cells enriched from blood (not recorded which). Receptors were obtained from a woman in her thirties or forties who had been exposed to COVID-19. The CDR3 runs from the conserved cysteine through the conserved F or W. The D gene is left open where the match is weak. Clone sizes are given selectively: once, few, many, or a class where the clone is expanded.

J	size	D	V	CDR3	DNA
TRBJ1-2	-	-	TRBV7-2	CASSLEGVYGYTF	TGTGCCAGCAGCTTAGAAGGGGTCTATGGCTACACCTTC
TRBJ2-2	-	-	TRBV7-2	CASSSSDTGELFF	TGTGCCAGCAGCTCCTCAGACACCGGGGAGCTGTTTTTT
TRBJ1-1	-	-	TRBV11-3	CASSLDRGGTEAFF	TGTGCCAGCAGCTTAGACAGGGGTGGGACTGAAGCTTTCTTT
TRBJ1-5	-	-	TRBV28	CASSHPGDLGQPQHF	TGTGCCAGCAGTCATCCGGGAGATCTCGGTCAGCCCCAGCATTTT
TRBJ1-6	-	TRBD1	TRBV5-6	CASSLRGQARNSPLHF	TGTGCCAGCAGCTTGAGGGGGCAAGCCCGTAATTCACCCCTCCACTTT
TRBJ2-4	-	TRBD2	TRBV28	CASTDDRGGPKNIQYF	TGTGCCAGCACCGACGACCGGGGGGGCCCCAAAAACATTCAGTACTTC
TRBJ2-2	-	TRBD2	TRBV10-2	CASSDPGLGNTGELFF	TGCGCCAGCAGTGATCCGGGACTAGGGAACACCGGGGAGCTGTTTTTT
TRBJ2-3	-	TRBD1	TRBV7-2	CASSPQGQGTDTQYF	TGTGCCAGCAGCCCTCAGGGACAGGGGACAGATACGCAGTATTTT
TRBJ2-3	-	TRBD2	TRBV10-2	CAPNGGGPQGDTQYF	TGCGCCCCCAACGGGGGAGGGCCTCAAGGAGATACGCAGTATTTT
TRBJ1-2	-	TRBD1	TRBV5-4	CASATGQIYGYTF	TGTGCCAGCGCGACGGGACAGATCTATGGCTACACCTTC
TRBJ2-2	-	TRBD1	TRBV9	CASSKQGATTGELFF	TGTGCCAGCAGCAAACAGGGGGCGACCACCGGGGAGCTGTTTTTT
TRBJ2-5	-	TRBD1	TRBV20-1	CSASDPGGIKTQYF	TGCAGTGCTAGTGATCCAGGGGGTATTAAGACCCAGTACTTC
TRBJ1-2	-	-	TRBV2	CASRGTSGYGYTF	TGTGCCAGCAGGGGGACATCTGGCTATGGCTACACCTTC
TRBJ1-1	-	-	TRBV5-4	CATQPGDTGGTEAFF	TGTGCCACCCAGCCCGGGGACACGGGGGGCACTGAAGCTTTCTTT
TRBJ2-1	few	TRBD2	TRBV6-4	CASSDRGTSGYNEQFF	TGTGCCAGCAGTGACCGTGGGACTAGCGGTTACAATGAGCAGTTCTTC
TRBJ2-7	-	-	TRBV7-2	CASSPNGYEQYF	TGTGCCAGCAGCCCGAACGGGTACGAGCAGTACTTC
TRBJ2-1	few	-	TRBV4-3	CASSQGSSGSYNEQFF	TGCGCCAGCAGCCAGGGTAGCAGCGGCTCCTACAATGAGCAGTTCTTC
TRBJ2-1	-	TRBD1	TRBV7-3	CASSLGTGARNEQFF	TGTGCCAGCAGCTTAGGGACAGGGGCTAGGAATGAGCAGTTCTTC
TRBJ1-5	-	-	TRBV19	CASSTMQGYSNQPQHF	TGTGCCAGTAGCACCATGCAGGGTTATAGCAATCAGCCCCAGCATTTT
TRBJ1-1	-	TRBD1	TRBV5-1	CASSVDRMNTEAFF	TGCGCCAGCAGCGTGGACAGGATGAACACTGAAGCTTTCTTT
TRBJ2-3	-	TRBD1	TRBV3-1/TRBV3-2	CASSLGQGKDTQYF	TGTGCCAGCAGCCTGGGACAGGGTAAAGATACGCAGTATTTT
TRBJ2-1	-	TRBD2	TRBV7-2	CASSWGDGLGYNEQFF	TGTGCCAGCAGCTGGGGGGACGGACTAGGATACAATGAGCAGTTCTTC
TRBJ2-7	-	-	TRBV28	CASRRGAIYEQYF	TGTGCCAGCAGGCGCGGGGCTATCTACGAGCAGTACTTC
TRBJ1-5	-	TRBD1	TRBV7-8	CASSVDRDQPQHF	TGTGCCAGCAGCGTGGACAGGGATCAGCCCCAGCATTTT
TRBJ2-1	-	TRBD1	TRBV10-3	CAISGTNRGPSYNEQFF	TGTGCCATCAGTGGAACGAACAGGGGGCCTTCCTACAATGAGCAGTTCTTC
TRBJ1-3	-	-	TRBV7-2	CASSWTVGGGNTIYF	TGTGCCAGCAGCTGGACAGTTGGAGGTGGAAACACCATATATTTT
TRBJ2-1	once	-	TRBV4-3	CASSTTYNEQFF	TGCGCCAGCAGCACGACATACAATGAGCAGTTCTTC
TRBJ1-1	-	TRBD1	TRBV14	CASSPRDRGFRPHTEAFF	TGTGCCAGCAGCCCACGGGACAGGGGATTCAGGCCTCACACTGAAGCTTTCTTT
TRBJ1-4	-	-	TRBV4-2	CASSLGEASTNEKLFF	TGTGCCAGCAGCCTGGGGGAGGCCTCAACTAATGAAAAACTGTTTTTT
TRBJ1-6	-	-	TRBV10-3	CAISGQKDSPLHF	TGTGCCATCAGTGGACAGAAAGATTCACCCCTCCACTTT
TRBJ1-1	few	-	TRBV14	CASSLLMNTEAFF	TGTGCCAGCAGTCTACTTATGAACACTGAAGCTTTCTTT
TRBJ1-4	few	-	TRBV13	CASSLLGQPNEKLFF	TGTGCCAGCAGCCTTCTCGGACAGCCTAATGAAAAACTGTTTTTT
TRBJ1-5	-	TRBD1	TRBV30	CASSRGADQPQHF	TGTGCCTCCTCCAGGGGGGCAGATCAGCCCCAGCATTTT
TRBJ2-2	few	-	TRBV14	CASSLLGVELFF	TGTGCCAGCAGCCTTCTAGGGGTGGAGCTGTTTTTT
TRBJ1-4	-	TRBD1	TRBV6-5	CASSYRGINEKLFF	TGTGCCAGCAGCTACAGGGGTATTAATGAAAAACTGTTTTTT
TRBJ2-4	-	-	TRBV19	CASMAAELAKNIQYF	TGTGCCAGTATGGCGGCAGAACTAGCCAAAAACATTCAGTACTTC
TRBJ2-7	-	TRBD1	TRBV28	CASSSTGELYEQYF	TGTGCCAGCAGTTCTACAGGGGAATTATACGAGCAGTACTTC
TRBJ2-2	-	TRBD2	TRBV7-3	CASSETSGGTGELFF	TGTGCCAGCAGCGAGACTAGCGGTGGGACCGGGGAGCTGTTTTTT
TRBJ2-3	-	-	TRBV11-1	CASSSRGGATDTQYF	TGTGCCAGCAGCTCGAGGGGGGGGGCGACAGATACGCAGTATTTT
TRBJ2-1	once	TRBD2	TRBV6-5	CASKLAGWDEQFF	TGTGCCAGCAAACTAGCGGGGTGGGATGAGCAGTTCTTC
TRBJ2-3	few	TRBD1	TRBV3-1/TRBV3-2	CASSQVGRQGASDTQYF	TGTGCCAGCAGCCAGGTGGGGAGACAGGGGGCCTCAGATACGCAGTATTTT
TRBJ1-6	-	-	TRBV6-5	CASSSRPEGGSPLHF	TGTGCCAGCAGTTCCCGCCCCGAAGGGGGTTCACCCCTCCACTTT
TRBJ1-1	-	-	TRBV24-1	CATNQGGAYTEAFF	TGTGCCACCAATCAGGGAGGGGCCTACACTGAAGCTTTCTTT